This entry describes one T cell receptor beta chain. In this sample, this clone turned up a few times. The antigen it recognizes is unknown. Nothing much larger sits one base from this clone, and base qualities are not available. On a MiSeq, deep resolution sequencing aimed for a depth between 1 in 1 million and 1 in 200,000 T cells, with each clonotype covered 10x on average. The immunoSEQ hsTCRB Kit was used to generate the TCR beta libraries. Concerning the study's data processing: Data were analyzed with ImmunoSEQ Data Assistant and ImmunoSEQ Analyzer, with V, D and J genes assigned per IMGT definitions. Clonality, which ranges from 0 to 1, was calculated as one minus the normalized Shannon entropy of productive rearrangement frequencies. Only overrepresented clonotypes making up at least 0.05% of the repertoire of each patient were included in the public clonotype analysis. Fewer than 15 repertoires from age-matched healthy donors, obtained from immuneACCESS, served as clonality controls. TCRdb took over this immuneACCESS table, retaining in-frame rearrangements with V and J assigned. Such tables are incomplete; in checked studies, under half of the missing clones stem from an unresolved V gene, and the remainder is unexplained. The DNA gave D and trimming, while V, J and clone size come from that table. The sample data list roughly 150,000 clones, and more than 80% of these were observed just once. The top ten constitute about 4.5% of the sample.

The sample originates from a study of cytotoxic CD8 clonotypes in ibrutinib-treated CLL (dated by TCRdb to the early 2020s). For context, the study as a whole: The cohort had about a dozen relapsed/refractory and roughly 15 treatment-naive patients; about 17 were IGHV unmutated. Partial responses were observed in roughly 25 patients and complete responses in 2; after a median follow-up of around 68 months, remission was maintained in 15 or so patients and progression was observed in about twelve. Response samples were taken after a median of 12 months on treatment, ranging from about 6 to 40 months. On average, each sample had a few hundred thousand productive templates and more than 75,000 productive rearrangements. Longitudinal samples were obtainable from about 30% of the roughly 90 participants in the trial. Cryopreserved peripheral blood mononuclear cells were obtained before treatment, at response, and at either sustained remission or disease progression. All remission and progressive disease samples were collected while patients were still receiving ibrutinib.

The paper's findings and limits, for the study overall: Sampling times were not matched between sustained-remission and progressing patients, and lymph node repertoires were not studied. Public clonotypes were found to be uncommon and were observed to contract or remain stable during treatment; the increase in clonality was shown to reflect expansion of private clonotypes at ibrutinib response. At ibrutinib response clonality went up, during sustained remission it held steady, and at progression it dropped back toward baseline. At baseline, clonality was higher than in age-matched healthy donors and showed a strong correlation with circulating CD8+ T-cell counts.

The intended sense of this specimen's time point label: around 25 months on ibrutinib. Approximately 2 micrograms of genomic DNA were extracted from cryopreserved PBMCs for TCR beta library preparation. High-throughput TCR beta sequencing was performed on longitudinal blood samples from CLL patients receiving ibrutinib monotherapy. The patients took part in an open-label, single-center phase 2 trial of ibrutinib monotherapy. The TCR sequence derives from a human donor with chronic lymphocytic leukemia. The material was PBMCs, obtained after 24 months of ibrutinib treatment.

The CDR3 here reads CASSQPLSTANQPQHF. Here is the DNA: TGTGCCAGCAGCCAACCCCTTTCGACAGCCAATCAGCCCCAGCATTTT. This receptor chain uses TRBV9 and TRBJ1-5, and perhaps TRBD1 as D gene, on 5 matching bases. CDR1 and CDR2 are drawn from the germline V gene: SGDLS, YYNGEE. Trimming removed 4 bases from V and 3 bases from J, leaving 17 bases between the germline ends. The CDR3 contains 16 residues, cysteine and phenylalanine counted. Solely the CDR3 DNA is kept, with 48 bases framed from the first base.